A selection of T cell receptor beta chains follows, all from one sample in a study of shared clonotypes between healthy human individuals. Only in-frame clones appear in the TCRdb table, and some are missing; sequencing was by immunoSEQ multiplex PCR. The data contain about 1 million clones, around 74% of them singletons. The sample taken for sequencing was memory CD4+ T cells sorted from blood. The receptors were sampled from a man between 18 and 35 years old in good health. CDR3s include the opening cysteine and the closing phenylalanine or tryptophan. Fields, in order: clone size, D gene, J gene, V gene, CDR3 protein, CDR3 DNA. A D gene is named only where the DNA matches it firmly. Only some rows state a clone size, as once, few, many or a class for expanded clones.

abundance: NA; d_gene: TRBD1; j_gene: TRBJ2-7; v_gene: TRBV15; CDR3aa: CATSRDSTGGSYEQYF; CDR3nt: TGTGCCACCAGCAGAGATTCGACAGGGGGCTCCTACGAGCAGTACTTC
abundance: NA; d_gene: TRBD2; j_gene: TRBJ2-2; v_gene: TRBV2; CDR3aa: CASSDRDYLTGELFF; CDR3nt: TGTGCCAGCAGTGACCGGGACTACCTCACCGGGGAGCTGTTTTTT
abundance: NA; d_gene: TRBD2; j_gene: TRBJ2-7; v_gene: TRBV4-3; CDR3aa: CASSQSLAGQFYEQYF; CDR3nt: TGCGCCAGCAGCCAATCACTAGCGGGACAATTCTACGAGCAGTACTTC
abundance: NA; d_gene: TRBD2; j_gene: TRBJ2-5; v_gene: TRBV5-1; CDR3aa: CASSQTGLAQETQYF; CDR3nt: TGCGCCAGCAGCCAAACGGGACTAGCGCAAGAGACCCAGTACTTC
abundance: many; d_gene: TRBD1; j_gene: TRBJ1-4; v_gene: TRBV11-2; CDR3aa: CASSRSPQDRVLGKLFF; CDR3nt: TGTGCCAGCAGCCGCTCCCCTCAGGACAGGGTGTTAGGAAAACTGTTTTTT
abundance: NA; d_gene: NA; j_gene: TRBJ2-1; v_gene: TRBV11-2; CDR3aa: CASSLAGGEQFF; CDR3nt: TGTGCCAGCAGCTTAGCGGGGGGCGAGCAGTTCTTC
abundance: NA; d_gene: TRBD2; j_gene: TRBJ2-3; v_gene: TRBV30; CDR3aa: CAWSVIQLAGEGNTQYF; CDR3nt: TGTGCCTGGAGTGTAATCCAACTAGCGGGGGAGGGCAATACGCAGTATTTT
abundance: NA; d_gene: NA; j_gene: TRBJ1-2; v_gene: TRBV7-8; CDR3aa: CASSPLSDSNYGYTF; CDR3nt: TGTGCCAGCAGCCCACTGTCGGACAGCAACTATGGCTACACCTTC
abundance: NA; d_gene: NA; j_gene: TRBJ2-1; v_gene: TRBV5-1; CDR3aa: CASSLGLSRNNEQFF; CDR3nt: TGCGCCAGCAGCTTGGGACTATCTCGGAACAATGAGCAGTTCTTC
abundance: NA; d_gene: TRBD1; j_gene: TRBJ2-6; v_gene: TRBV7-6; CDR3aa: CASSRPPGQGSGANVLTF; CDR3nt: TGTGCCAGCAGCCGACCACCGGGACAGGGCTCTGGGGCCAACGTCCTGACTTTC
abundance: NA; d_gene: NA; j_gene: TRBJ2-7; v_gene: TRBV29-1; CDR3aa: CSVVRAYEQYF; CDR3nt: TGCAGCGTTGTTCGCGCCTACGAGCAGTACTTC
abundance: NA; d_gene: NA; j_gene: TRBJ2-3; v_gene: TRBV28; CDR3aa: CASSSPGEGTDTQYF; CDR3nt: TGTGCCAGCAGTTCACCAGGGGAGGGCACAGATACGCAGTATTTT
abundance: few; d_gene: NA; j_gene: TRBJ1-6; v_gene: TRBV28; CDR3aa: CASSAYEGKRRSPLHF; CDR3nt: TGTGCCAGCAGTGCCTACGAAGGGAAGCGACGTTCACCCCTCCACTTT
abundance: NA; d_gene: NA; j_gene: TRBJ2-7; v_gene: TRBV6-5; CDR3aa: CASSPGGVSYEQYF; CDR3nt: TGTGCCAGCAGTCCCGGTGGAGTTTCCTACGAGCAGTACTTC
abundance: NA; d_gene: NA; j_gene: TRBJ2-7; v_gene: TRBV7-9; CDR3aa: CASSLDRLYEQYF; CDR3nt: TGTGCCAGCAGCTTGGACAGACTCTACGAGCAGTACTTC
abundance: NA; d_gene: TRBD1; j_gene: TRBJ1-1; v_gene: TRBV18; CDR3aa: CASSLTPGQGNTEAFF; CDR3nt: TGTGCCAGCTCACTTACTCCGGGACAGGGGAACACTGAAGCTTTCTTT
abundance: NA; d_gene: NA; j_gene: TRBJ1-4; v_gene: TRBV14; CDR3aa: CASSHGGKSEKLFF; CDR3nt: TGTGCCAGCAGCCACGGGGGGAAGAGTGAAAAACTGTTTTTT
abundance: few; d_gene: NA; j_gene: TRBJ1-6; v_gene: TRBV5-4; CDR3aa: CASSLSQGLDSPLHF; CDR3nt: TGTGCCAGCAGCTTGTCTCAGGGGCTTGATTCACCCCTCCACTTT